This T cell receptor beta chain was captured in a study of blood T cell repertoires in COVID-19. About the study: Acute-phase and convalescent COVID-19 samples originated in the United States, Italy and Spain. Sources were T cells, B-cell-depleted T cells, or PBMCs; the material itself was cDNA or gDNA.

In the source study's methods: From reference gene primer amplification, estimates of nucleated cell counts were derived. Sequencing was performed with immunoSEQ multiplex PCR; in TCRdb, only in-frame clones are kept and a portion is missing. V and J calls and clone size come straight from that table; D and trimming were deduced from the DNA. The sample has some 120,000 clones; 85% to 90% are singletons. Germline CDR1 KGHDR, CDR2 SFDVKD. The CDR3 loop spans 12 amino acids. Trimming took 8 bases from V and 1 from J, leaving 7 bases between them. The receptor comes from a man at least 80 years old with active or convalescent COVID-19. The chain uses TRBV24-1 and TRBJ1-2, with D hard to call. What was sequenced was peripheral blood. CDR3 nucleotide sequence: TGTGCCACCATCCCCTATAACTATGGCTACACCTTC. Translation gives CATIPYNYGYTF.